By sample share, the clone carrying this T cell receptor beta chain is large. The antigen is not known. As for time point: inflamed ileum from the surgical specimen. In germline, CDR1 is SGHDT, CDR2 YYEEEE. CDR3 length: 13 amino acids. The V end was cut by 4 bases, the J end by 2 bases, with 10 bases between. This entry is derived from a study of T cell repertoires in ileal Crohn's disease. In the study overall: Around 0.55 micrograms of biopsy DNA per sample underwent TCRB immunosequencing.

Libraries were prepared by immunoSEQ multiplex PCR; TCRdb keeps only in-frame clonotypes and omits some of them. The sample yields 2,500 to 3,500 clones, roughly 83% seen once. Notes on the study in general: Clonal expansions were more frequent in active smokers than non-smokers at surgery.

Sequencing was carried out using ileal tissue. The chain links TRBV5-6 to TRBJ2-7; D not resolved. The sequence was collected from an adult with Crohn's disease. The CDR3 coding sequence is TGTGCCAGCAGCCAGACTGCTACCTACGAGCAGTACTTC. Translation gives CASSQTATYEQYF. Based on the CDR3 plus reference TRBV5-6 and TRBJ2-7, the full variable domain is DAGVTQSPTHLIKTRGQQVTLRCSPKSGHDTVSWYQQALGQGPQFIFQYYEEEERQRGNFPDRFSGHQFPNYSSELNVNALLLGDSALYLCASSQTATYEQYFGPGTRLTVT.